The 7 T cell receptor beta chains listed next were all sequenced from one sample in a study of identical twins. TCRdb reanalysed the 5' RACE reads using MiXCR and keeps one entry per CDR3 protein. Among 200,000 to 250,000 distinct CDR3 sequences listed, more than 9.5% were seen once. These data were also filed under a second study, of yellow fever vaccine responses in identical twins.

Sequencing used memory (CD45RO+) T cells sorted from blood. The receptors stem from a woman aged 18-29 years in good health.

This clonotype has a handful of counts. This chain links TRBV10-3 with TRBJ2-3; 10 bases are shared with TRBD2. Germline V lookup: CDR1 ENHRY, CDR2 SYGVKD. Losses at the gene ends were 5 bases for V and 0 bases for J; bases not matched to a gene: 14. CDR3 size: 19 residues. CDR3 region: CAISLLAGVPYRSTDTQYF. CDR3 in DNA: TGTGCCATCAGTTTGCTAGCGGGAGTCCCATACAGGAGCACAGATACGCAGTATTTT.

This clonotype turned up a few times. The V call is TRBV29-1, the J call TRBJ2-7; TRBD1 matches at 8 bases. The CDR3 runs 12 residues. The germline V gene encodes CDR1 SQVTM and CDR2 ANQGSEA. J was trimmed by 3 bases and V by 6 bases; bases with no gene match: 4. The CDR3 reads CSVGTGGYEQYF. The DNA for the CDR3 is TGCAGCGTAGGGACAGGAGGCTACGAGCAGTACTTC.

This clonotype was counted only a few times. The chain links TRBV12-3 or TRBV12-4 to TRBJ1-6; D is ambiguous. V dropped 1 base and J dropped 7 bases, with 8 bases sitting between them. The CDR3 is 14 residues long. CDR3 loop: CASSLGGKNSPLHF. In DNA, the CDR3 is TGTGCCAGCAGTTTAGGTGGGAAGAATTCACCCCTCCACTTT.

There are a few counts of this clonotype. The chain uses TRBV7-9 and TRBJ2-1; TRBD2 is a possible D gene (5 bases). The germline CDR1 and CDR2 sequences are SEHNR and FQNEAQ (reference sequence). The CDR3 has 17 residues. V lost 1 base and J 1 base, leaving 14 bases between the germline ends. The CDR3 here is CASSLDSAKISYNEQFF. The CDR3 DNA reads TGTGCCAGCAGCTTAGATAGCGCCAAGATATCCTACAATGAGCAGTTCTTC. The full variable domain, rest sourced from reference TRBV7-9 and TRBJ2-1, is DTGVSQNPRHKITKRGQNVTFRCDPISEHNRLYWYRQTLGQGPEFLTYFQNEAQLEKSRLLSDRFSAERPKGSFSTLEIQRTEQGDSAMYLCASSLDSAKISYNEQFFGPGTRLTVL.

The J gene is TRBJ2-3, the V gene TRBV5-1, with 7 positions matching TRBD2. The V and J ends lost 6 bases and 3 bases, in that order; junction bases with no gene match: 7. The CDR3 totals 14 residues. The V gene's germline CDR1 is SGHRS and CDR2 YFSETQ. The CDR3 sequence is CASKVLSGTDTQYF. The CDR3, as DNA: TGCGCCAGCAAGGTCCTTAGCGGGACAGATACGCAGTATTTT.

The V and J genes are TRBV20-1 and TRBJ2-1, with a possible D match to TRBD1 (6 bases). Germline assignment: CDR1 DFQATT and CDR2 SNEGSKA (reference sequence). The CDR3 contains 13 residues. V lost 1 base and J 6 bases, leaving 10 bases between the germline ends. The CDR3 loop reads CSARAQGRNEQFF. DNA of the CDR3: TGCAGTGCTAGAGCGCAGGGGCGCAATGAGCAGTTCTTC.

V is TRBV29-1 and J is TRBJ2-1, with D perhaps matching TRBD1 (5 bases). The CDR3 consists of 12 residues. The germline CDR1 and CDR2 sequences are SQVTM and ANQGSEA. V shed 6 bases and J shed 7 bases, with 13 bases lying between them. CDR3 sequence: CSVQPQGNEQFF. In DNA form, the CDR3 reads TGCAGCGTCCAACCCCAGGGAAATGAGCAGTTCTTC.